This T cell receptor (beta chain) was captured in a study of blood T cell repertoires in COVID-19. Across the study: Material from acute and convalescent COVID-19 was sourced from the United States, Italy and Spain. Sample material is recorded as cDNA or gDNA derived from T cells, B-cell-depleted T cells, or PBMCs.

With V trimmed by 5 bases and J by 1 base, 5 bases remained unmatched. Germline V lookup: CDR1 SGHDT, CDR2 YYEEEE. The CDR3 sequence is 16 residues long. How the authors handled the data: From reference gene primer amplification, estimates of nucleated cell counts were derived. Method: immunoSEQ multiplex PCR; TCRdb's copy keeps in-frame clones and lacks some. V and J calls and clone size come straight from that table; D and trimming were deduced from the DNA. Of about 140,000 clones listed, around 89% are singletons. Sequencing was done on a sample of peripheral blood. The sequence came from a woman of 80 years or more with acute or convalescent COVID-19. This chain joins TRBV5-6 and TRBJ2-2; 10 bases agree with TRBD1. The CDR3 DNA follows: TGTGCCAGCAGTTACCGGGACAGGGGGAACACCGGGGAGCTGTTTTTT. Encoded protein: CASSYRDRGNTGELFF.